The T cell receptor (beta chain) under discussion was sequenced for a study of blood T cell repertoires in COVID-19. For the study at large: Some COVID-19 samples were acute and others convalescent; all came from the United States, Italy and Spain. PBMCs, B-cell-depleted T cells, or T cells provided the cDNA or gDNA that made up the material.

Libraries were prepared by immunoSEQ multiplex PCR; TCRdb keeps only in-frame clonotypes and omits some of them. The repertoire holds about 230,000 clones, with around 78% as singletons. What was sequenced was peripheral blood. The TCR sequence derives from a woman between 65 and 79 years old with active or convalescent COVID-19.

The CDR3 nucleotides read TGTGCCAGCAGCTTAGATTTCGGGGATGAAAAACTGTTTTTT. Translating it yields CASSLDFGDEKLFF. The chain links TRBV7-9 to TRBJ1-4, with unresolved D. V shed 1 base and J shed 6 bases, with 9 bases lying between them. Germline V gene sequence: CDR1 SEHNR, CDR2 FQNEAQ (reference sequence). This CDR3 has 14 residues.